A single sample is the source of the 24 T cell receptor beta chains below, sequenced in a study of cytomegalovirus exposure and HLA in healthy donors. The PCR had 60 Vbeta and 13 Jbeta primers. The method was immunoSEQ multiplex PCR; TCRdb's version includes in-frame clones alone and lacks a portion of them. The sample holds over 150,000 clones, 79% seen once. Sequences were obtained from PBMCs. These receptors came from a man in his forties in good health and CMV-seronegative.

The V gene is TRBV7-5, the J gene TRBJ2-7; whether TRBD2, the table's D call, matches the DNA was not checked. TRBV7-5 corresponds to a pseudogene. The CDR3 is 15 residues long. The CDR3 nucleotides read TGTGCCAGAAGAGCCACGGGTGCCCTTTTCTACGAGCAGTACTTC. Its protein product is CARRATGALFYEQYF.

This chain joins TRBV28 and TRBJ1-2; a weak D match, TRBD1 (6 bases). Germline V gives CDR1 MDHEN, CDR2 SYDVKM. V lost 7 bases and J lost 3, with 15 bases in between. CDR3 length: 14 amino acids. This CDR3 is CASTSGENYYGYTF. The CDR3, as DNA: TGTGCCAGCACCTCAGGGGAAAACTACTATGGCTACACCTTC.

CDR3 residues: CASSFTGGSLVAFF. In DNA form, the CDR3 reads TGTGCCAGCAGCTTCACAGGGGGCAGTTTGGTAGCTTTCTTT. The chain couples TRBV7-9 to TRBJ1-1; TRBD1 agrees at 9 bases. With V trimmed by 3 bases and J by 10 bases, 9 bases remained unmatched. Germline lookup yields CDR1 SEHNR and CDR2 FQNEAQ (reference sequence). This CDR3 spans 14 amino acids. Full variable domain (outside the CDR3, taken from reference TRBV7-9 and TRBJ1-1): DTGVSQNPRHKITKRGQNVTFRCDPISEHNRLYWYRQTLGQGPEFLTYFQNEAQLEKSRLLSDRFSAERPKGSFSTLEIQRTEQGDSAMYLCASSFTGGSLVAFFGQGTRLTVV.

This sequence joins TRBV7-9 and TRBJ2-1, with D possibly being TRBD2 (5 bases). The CDR3 has 14 amino acids. Germline V CDR1 and CDR2: SEHNR, FQNEAQ (reference sequence). Trimming pared 3 bases from V and 0 bases from J, leaving 6 bases between. The CDR3 region is CASSFSGSYNEQFF. CDR3 DNA sequence: TGTGCCAGCAGCTTCAGCGGCTCCTACAATGAGCAGTTCTTC.

This sequence joins TRBV7-2 and TRBJ2-5; 7 nucleotides agree with TRBD1. Germline V gene sequence: CDR1 SGHTA, CDR2 FQGNSA. Trimming cost V 3 bases and J 1 base; bases outside gene matches: 2. The CDR3 runs 14 residues. CDR3 residues: CASSLGQLQETQYF. The CDR3 DNA follows: TGTGCCAGCAGCTTGGGACAGCTCCAAGAGACCCAGTACTTC.

The chain employs TRBV30 and TRBJ1-1, with 8 bases identical to TRBD1. The CDR3 contains 15 residues. V lost 2 bases to trimming and J lost 1 base; unmatched junction nucleotides: 6. Germline CDR1 GTSNPN, CDR2 SVGIG (reference sequence). The CDR3 here is CAWSPRQGWNTEAFF. In nucleotides, the CDR3 is TGTGCCTGGAGTCCACGACAGGGGTGGAACACTGAAGCTTTCTTT.

With respect to this clone: The junction departs from germline at one end; a sequencing error may be responsible. This chain connects TRBV7-2 to TRBJ2-6; a weak D match, TRBD1 (5 bases). From germline, CDR1 is SGHTA and CDR2 FQGNSA. This CDR3 is built from 14 residues. CDR3 region: CASTEYSGANGLTF. The CDR3 nucleotides read TGTGCCAGCACCGAGTACTCTGGGGCCAACGGCCTGACTTTC.

The chain combines TRBV28 with TRBJ1-2; tentatively, D is TRBD1 (5 bases). The CDR3 totals 15 residues. Germline V gene sequence: CDR1 MDHEN, CDR2 SYDVKM. Between the trimmed V and J ends, which lost 8 bases and 2 bases, there was a span of 18 bases. CDR3 sequence: CASLPLMTANYGYTF. CDR3 bases: TGTGCCAGCCTACCACTTATGACAGCGAACTATGGCTACACCTTC.

The chain couples TRBV5-6 to TRBJ1-3, with D unclear. V was pared by 0 bases and J by 1 base, with 11 bases between. This CDR3 contains 16 residues. Per germline, CDR1 SGHDT and CDR2 YYEEEE. The DNA for the CDR3 is TGTGCCAGCAGCTTGGGCAGGATGTTATCTGGAAACACCATATATTTT. It codes for CASSLGRMLSGNTIYF.

V usage is TRBV6-5 and J usage is TRBJ1-3; a possible D gene is TRBD1 (6 bases). V lost 6 bases, J lost 3 bases, and 9 bases lay in between. Per germline, CDR1 MNHEY and CDR2 SVGAGI. CDR3 length: 13 amino acids. DNA of the CDR3: TGTGCCAGCAGACAGGGCTTTGGAAACACCATATATTTT. It specifies CASRQGFGNTIYF.

The chain carries TRBV28 and TRBJ1-5; unclear D gene. The CDR3 consists of 15 residues. V was clipped by 6 bases and J by 11 bases, with 23 bases between them. Per the germline V gene, CDR1 is MDHEN and CDR2 is SYDVKM. CDR3 sequence: CASRAAGGKGWSQHF. CDR3 coding DNA: TGTGCCAGCAGAGCCGCAGGCGGGAAGGGTTGGTCCCAGCATTTT.

J is TRBJ2-5 and V is TRBV5-8, with 10 bases lining up with TRBD1. Matching the DNA end better, TRBJ2-7 makes the J call doubtful. Germline V gene lookup returns CDR1 SGHTS and CDR2 YDEGEE. The CDR3 contains 17 residues. Here the CDR3 reads CASSQPPTGGVSYEQYF. The CDR3 nucleotides read TGTGCCAGCAGCCAACCTCCGACAGGGGGCGTCTCCTACGAGCAGTACTTC.

This clone was detected only once. This rearrangement joins TRBV6-6 to TRBJ2-5, with 9 bases fitting TRBD1. Germline V gene data show CDR1 as MNHNY and CDR2 as SVGAGI (reference sequence). CDR3 length: 12 residues. The trim removed 8 bases at V and 9 bases at J, leaving 7 bases unmatched. The CDR3 sequence is CASGTGNPSQYF. CDR3 DNA: TGTGCCAGCGGGACAGGGAACCCCTCCCAGTACTTC.

V is TRBV27 and J is TRBJ1-2; the D gene is possibly TRBD1 (6 bases). Germline V CDR1 and CDR2: MNHEY, SMNVEV (reference sequence). The CDR3 covers 15 residues. Trimming stripped 3 bases from V and 5 bases from J, with 16 bases between. The CDR3 DNA reads as TGTGCCAGCAGTTTCTCTAGGACAGACCCATATGGCTACACCTTC. Its translation is CASSFSRTDPYGYTF.

The gene calls are TRBV4-1 and TRBJ1-2, with D tentatively TRBD1 (5 bases). This CDR3 has 15 residues. The V and J ends lost 3 bases and 3 bases respectively, with 14 bases between them. CDR1 and CDR2 (germline): MGHRA, YSYEKL. Here the CDR3 DNA reads TGCGCCAGCAGCCAGGATTTGGACACCGACTATGGCTACACCTTC. The encoded protein is CASSQDLDTDYGYTF.

In its sample, this clone was seen once. The genes are TRBV5-1 and TRBJ2-1; 8 bases line up with TRBD2. The CDR3 length is 14 residues. V lost 1 base, J lost 10 bases, and 7 bases stayed unmatched. The germline gives CDR1 SGHRS, CDR2 YFSETQ. The CDR3 bases are TGCGCCAGCAGCTTGCAAGCGGGGGAATCGGAGCAGTTCTTC. Its translation: CASSLQAGESEQFF.

This chain connects TRBV7-8 to TRBJ2-1; D is undetermined. V was trimmed by 1 base and J by 6 bases, leaving 7 bases between them. Germline V lookup: CDR1 SGHVS, CDR2 FQNEAQ. This CDR3 region has 13 residues. The CDR3 bases are TGTGCCAGCAGCTTAGGTCCGGGCAATGAGCAGTTCTTC. This codes for CASSLGPGNEQFF.

The rearrangement uses TRBV14 and TRBJ2-7; 7 bases map to TRBD1. V shed 6 bases and J 3 bases; nucleotides not matched to a gene: 8. This CDR3 has 14 amino acids. Germline V gives CDR1 SGHDN, CDR2 FVKESK. The CDR3 DNA follows: TGTGCCAGCAGTAGCCGGACAGGCAGCTACGAGCAGTACTTC. This translates into CASSSRTGSYEQYF.

The chain employs TRBV5-4 and TRBJ2-7; D perhaps matches TRBD2 (5 bases). V shed 0 bases and J shed 3 bases, with 10 bases lying between them. Per germline, CDR1 SGHNT and CDR2 YYREEE (reference sequence). The CDR3 has 14 amino acids. This CDR3 reads CASSLDSRDYEQYF. CDR3 nucleotide sequence: TGTGCCAGCAGCTTGGACAGCCGGGACTACGAGCAGTACTTC.

In this sample, this clone turned up a few times. This chain uses TRBV11-3 with TRBJ2-7; a weak D match, TRBD2 (6 bases). Deletions cut 0 bases from V and 5 bases from J, with 14 bases between. This CDR3 is 15 amino acids long. Germline V gene lookup returns CDR1 SGHNT and CDR2 YENEEA. The CDR3 sequence is CASSLDPGRFHEQYF. The CDR3 nucleotides read TGTGCCAGCAGCTTAGACCCGGGGAGGTTCCACGAGCAGTACTTC.

This clone was observed a single time. The chain carries TRBV28 and TRBJ2-1, with 8 bases fitting TRBD2. Germline CDR1 and CDR2: MDHEN and SYDVKM. The CDR3 is made up of 15 amino acids. The J segment lost 11 bases and the V segment lost 2 bases, leaving 11 bases of the junction unmatched. DNA for the CDR3: TGTGCCAGCAGTTTAGCCGGGAGGGCCTCGTACCAGCAGTTCTTC. This codes for CASSLAGRASYQQFF. The variable domain in full, with the rest retrieved from reference TRBV28 and TRBJ2-1, is DVKVTQSSRYLVKRTGEKVFLECVQDMDHENMFWYRQDPGLGLRLIYFSYDVKMKEKGDIPEGYSVSREKKERFSLILESASTNQTSMYLCASSLAGRASYQQFFGPGTRLTVL.

Concerning this clone: An end of the junction does not agree with germline; a read error may underlie this. This chain joins TRBV27 and TRBJ2-4; TRBD1 matches 8 bases. The CDR3 is 15 amino acids. CDR1 is MNHEY, CDR2 SMNVEV, per germline (reference sequence). CDR3 nucleotides: TGTGCCAGCAGTTTAGCCAGGGGGCCGAGGAACAGTCAGTACTTC. Residues: CASSLARGPRNSQYF.

The chain is built from TRBV7-2 and TRBJ1-1; TRBD1 is a possible D gene (5 bases). Trimming pared 4 bases from V and 6 bases from J, leaving 6 bases between. The CDR3 is 11 residues long. Germline values: CDR1 SGHTA, CDR2 FQGNSA. This chain's CDR3 is CASSWGAEAFF. In DNA form, the CDR3 reads TGTGCCAGCAGCTGGGGGGCTGAAGCTTTCTTT.

This clone has only one observation. V gene TRBV21-1 combines with J gene TRBJ2-1; the table's D call TRBD2 went unverified against the DNA. TRBV21-1 is annotated as a pseudogene. CDR3 length: 13 amino acids. The CDR3 protein is CATTSGRLGEQFF. The DNA for the CDR3 is TGTGCCACCACTAGCGGGAGACTAGGCGAGCAGTTCTTC.